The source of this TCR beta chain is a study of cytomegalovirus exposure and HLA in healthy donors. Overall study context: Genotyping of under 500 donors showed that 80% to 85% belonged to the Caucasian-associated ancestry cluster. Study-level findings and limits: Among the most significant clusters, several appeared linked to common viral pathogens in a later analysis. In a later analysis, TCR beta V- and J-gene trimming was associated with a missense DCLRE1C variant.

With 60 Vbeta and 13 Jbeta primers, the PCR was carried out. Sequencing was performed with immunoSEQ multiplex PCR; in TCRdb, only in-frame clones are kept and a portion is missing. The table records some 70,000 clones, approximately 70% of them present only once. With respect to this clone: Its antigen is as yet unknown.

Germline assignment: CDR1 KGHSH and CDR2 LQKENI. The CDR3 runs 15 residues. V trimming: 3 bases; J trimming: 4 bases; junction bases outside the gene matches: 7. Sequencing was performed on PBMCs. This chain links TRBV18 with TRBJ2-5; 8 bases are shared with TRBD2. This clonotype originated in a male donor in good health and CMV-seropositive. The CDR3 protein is CASSPKREYGETQYF. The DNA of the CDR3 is TGTGCCAGCTCACCTAAGCGGGAGTACGGAGAGACCCAGTACTTC.